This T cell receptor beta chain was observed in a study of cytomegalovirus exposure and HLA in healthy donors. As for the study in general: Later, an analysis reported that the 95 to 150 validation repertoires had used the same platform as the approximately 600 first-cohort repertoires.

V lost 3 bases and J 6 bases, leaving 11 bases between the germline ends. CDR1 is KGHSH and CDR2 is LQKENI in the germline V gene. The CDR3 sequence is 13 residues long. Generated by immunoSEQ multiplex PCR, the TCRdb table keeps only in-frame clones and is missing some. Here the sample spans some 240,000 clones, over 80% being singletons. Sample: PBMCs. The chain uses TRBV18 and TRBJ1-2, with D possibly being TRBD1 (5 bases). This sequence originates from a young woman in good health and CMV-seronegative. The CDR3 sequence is CASSPGRDHGYTF. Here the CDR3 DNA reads TGTGCCAGCTCACCGGGCAGGGACCATGGCTACACCTTC.